Listed below are T cell receptor beta chains from one sample, sequenced in a study of blood T cells in healthy people across ages. TCRdb used MiXCR to reprocess the 5' RACE reads, holding one entry per CDR3 protein. The data contain around 650,000 distinct CDR3 sequences, 40% to 50% of them seen just once; the ten biggest clones take up around 30%. The sample comprised blood. All receptors derive from an elderly man in good health. Each CDR3 is given with its conserved first and last residue. A D gene is named only where the DNA matches it firmly. The size entry is marked missing in some rows and otherwise reads once, few, many or a size class.

-	TRBV6-2/TRBV6-3	-	TRBJ2-5	CASSYSPASIQETQYF	TGTGCCAGCAGTTACTCCCCAGCTAGCATCCAAGAGACCCAGTACTTC
TRBD2	TRBV4-2	many	TRBJ2-1	CASSPGLANNEQFF	TGTGCCAGCAGCCCCGGACTAGCGAACAATGAGCAGTTCTTC
-	TRBV7-2	few	TRBJ1-5	CASSPGTPPQPQHF	TGTGCCAGCAGCCCGGGGACACCACCCCAGCCCCAGCATTTT
TRBD2	TRBV9	-	TRBJ2-1	CASSASTSGGSEQFF	TGTGCCAGCAGCGCCTCGACTAGCGGGGGGAGTGAGCAGTTCTTC
-	TRBV28	-	TRBJ2-5	CASSLRRGYQETQYF	TGTGCCAGCAGTTTACGACGTGGGTACCAAGAGACCCAGTACTTC
-	TRBV11-2	-	TRBJ1-4	CASSPLAGTNEKLFF	TGTGCCAGCAGCCCCCTTGCTGGAACTAATGAAAAACTGTTTTTT
-	TRBV2	-	TRBJ1-1	CASSEKRGYTEAFF	TGTGCCAGCAGTGAAAAGCGCGGTTACACTGAAGCTTTCTTT
TRBD1	TRBV6-5	once	TRBJ1-1	CASSIPGQGDTEAFF	TGTGCCAGCAGTATCCCGGGACAGGGGGACACTGAAGCTTTCTTT
TRBD1	TRBV29-1	few	TRBJ1-2	CSVEGDRVYGYTF	TGCAGCGTTGAAGGGGACAGGGTGTATGGCTACACCTTC
-	TRBV9	-	TRBJ2-7	CASSVGGPPQVEQYF	TGTGCCAGCAGCGTAGGAGGTCCGCCACAGGTCGAGCAGTACTTC
-	TRBV10-3	many	TRBJ2-5	CAIDQIAYLETQYF	TGTGCCATCGACCAGATAGCCTATTTAGAGACCCAGTACTTC
TRBD2	TRBV6-2/TRBV6-3	-	TRBJ2-7	CASIERGSSYNEQYF	TGTGCCAGTATAGAGCGGGGGAGCTCCTACAATGAGCAGTACTTC
-	TRBV7-8	-	TRBJ1-5	CASSRAAVRQPQHF	TGTGCCAGCAGTCGTGCGGCCGTAAGACAGCCCCAGCATTTT
-	TRBV29-1	-	TRBJ2-1	CSVYTNRGLNGNEQFF	TGCAGCGTCTACACGAACCGGGGCTTGAACGGGAATGAGCAGTTCTTC
TRBD2	TRBV5-1	-	TRBJ2-5	CASSFGTKETQYF	TGCGCCAGCAGCTTCGGGACTAAAGAGACCCAGTACTTC
-	TRBV6-2/TRBV6-3	-	TRBJ2-5	CASRAVFEQYF	TGTGCCAGCAGAGCGGTATTTGAGCAGTACTTC
TRBD2	TRBV11-2	few	TRBJ2-5	CASSLFSTRLAGRQETQYF	TGTGCCAGCAGCTTATTTTCCACCCGACTAGCGGGGCGGCAAGAGACCCAGTACTTC
TRBD1	TRBV25-1	-	TRBJ2-7	CASRQGASDEQYF	TGTGCCAGCAGACAGGGGGCGTCGGACGAGCAGTACTTC
TRBD1	TRBV6-6	-	TRBJ2-6	CASSSLQGAIHVLTF	TGTGCCAGCAGTTCACTACAGGGGGCGATCCACGTCCTGACTTTC
TRBD2	TRBV7-2	-	TRBJ2-1	CASSPRLAGGYNEQFF	TGTGCCAGCAGCCCTAGACTAGCGGGAGGGTACAATGAGCAGTTCTTC
-	TRBV6-5	few	TRBJ2-7	CASSNEDLREQYF	TGTGCCAGCAGTAACGAGGATCTCCGGGAGCAGTACTTC
TRBD2	TRBV29-1	many	TRBJ2-1	CSVESGTPYNEQFF	TGCAGCGTTGAGAGCGGGACTCCCTACAATGAGCAGTTCTTC
-	TRBV29-1	-	TRBJ2-2	CSVDGTTNTGELFF	TGCAGCGTTGACGGGACAACGAACACCGGGGAGCTGTTTTTT
-	TRBV5-1	-	TRBJ2-5	CASSSSGDLYQETQYF	TGCGCCAGCAGCTCCTCCGGGGATTTGTACCAAGAGACCCAGTACTTC
-	TRBV4-2	few	TRBJ1-6	CASSREGLNSPLHF	TGTGCCAGCAGCAGGGAGGGATTGAATTCACCCCTCCACTTT
-	TRBV2	few	TRBJ2-5	CASTFGAPQETQYF	TGTGCCAGCACCTTCGGGGCACCACAGGAGACCCAGTACTTC
-	TRBV7-9	-	TRBJ2-7	CASSRGRDGEQYF	TGTGCCAGCAGCCGGGGAAGGGACGGCGAGCAGTACTTC
-	TRBV5-6	-	TRBJ1-2	CASNLDGWQNYGYTF	TGTGCCAGCAACTTGGATGGGTGGCAGAACTATGGCTACACCTTC
-	TRBV9	-	TRBJ2-2	CASGGPTGELFF	TGTGCCAGCGGGGGCCCTACCGGGGAGCTGTTTTTT
TRBD2	TRBV6-2/TRBV6-3	few	TRBJ2-7	CASRHPGLAGVTEQYF	TGTGCCAGCAGGCATCCGGGACTAGCGGGAGTGACCGAGCAGTACTTC
-	TRBV7-8	few	TRBJ1-3	CASLRSYSSGNTIYF	TGTGCCAGTTTGCGCAGCTATAGCTCTGGAAACACCATATATTTT
-	TRBV3-1	-	TRBJ1-2	CASSQAPTGPGGYTF	TGTGCCAGCAGCCAAGCCCCCACGGGGCCCGGTGGCTACACCTTC
-	TRBV29-1	many	TRBJ2-7	CSVEEGAGLHEQYF	TGCAGCGTTGAAGAAGGAGCAGGGTTACACGAGCAGTACTTC
TRBD1	TRBV5-1	few	TRBJ2-7	CASSLGDREGEQYF	TGCGCCAGCAGCTTGGGGGACAGGGAGGGCGAGCAGTACTTC
-	TRBV2	once	TRBJ2-1	CASPAGEMNNEQFF	TGTGCCAGTCCCGCAGGGGAGATGAACAATGAGCAGTTCTTC
TRBD1	TRBV5-1	-	TRBJ2-1	CASSAGVGTGTNEQFF	TGCGCCAGCAGCGCAGGTGTCGGGACAGGTACCAATGAGCAGTTCTTC
TRBD1	TRBV12-3/TRBV12-4	-	TRBJ1-1	CASSPPTGLGTEAFF	TGTGCCAGCAGCCCTCCGACAGGGCTAGGCACTGAAGCTTTCTTT
-	TRBV30	-	TRBJ2-7	CAWRGNNEQYF	TGTGCCTGGAGAGGGAATAACGAGCAGTACTTC
TRBD1	TRBV28	-	TRBJ2-7	CASSPGAGGTYEQYF	TGTGCCAGCAGCCCCGGGGCAGGGGGCACCTACGAGCAGTACTTC
TRBD2	TRBV6-1	once	TRBJ2-5	CASRPRLAGGPETQYF	TGTGCCAGCAGACCCCGACTAGCGGGGGGGCCAGAGACCCAGTACTTC
-	TRBV7-2	once	TRBJ1-1	CASSDLGNTEAFF	TGTGCCAGCAGCGACCTGGGGAACACTGAAGCTTTCTTT
-	TRBV20-1	-	TRBJ2-5	CSARDQNRQETQYF	TGCAGTGCTAGAGATCAAAACAGACAAGAGACCCAGTACTTC
TRBD2	TRBV29-1	-	TRBJ2-1	CSVGWTSGYNEQFF	TGCAGCGTTGGTTGGACTAGCGGCTACAATGAGCAGTTCTTC
-	TRBV3-1	few	TRBJ2-7	CASSQARTDDEQYF	TGTGCCAGCAGCCAAGCCCGGACGGACGACGAGCAGTACTTC
TRBD1	TRBV18	-	TRBJ1-6	CASFRDRNSPLHF	TGTGCCAGTTTCCGGGACAGGAATTCACCCCTCCACTTT
TRBD1	TRBV7-2	-	TRBJ2-7	CASSFNGRQGSREQYF	TGTGCCAGCAGCTTTAACGGGAGACAGGGGTCTAGAGAGCAGTACTTC
-	TRBV11-1	-	TRBJ2-7	CASSSHTGSSYNEQYF	TGTGCCAGCAGCTCTCACACAGGAAGCTCCTACAATGAGCAGTACTTC
TRBD2	TRBV29-1	few	TRBJ2-1	CSVEPAGRTYNEQFF	TGCAGCGTTGAACCAGCGGGAAGGACCTACAATGAGCAGTTCTTC
-	TRBV18	-	TRBJ1-1	CASSPSQGGSTEAFF	TGTGCCAGCTCACCAAGCCAGGGAGGGAGCACTGAAGCTTTCTTT
-	TRBV7-2	-	TRBJ2-7	CASSLRSQGTYEQYF	TGTGCCAGCAGCTTGAGGTCGCAGGGAACCTACGAGCAGTACTTC
-	TRBV19	-	TRBJ1-2	CASSIETLNYGYTF	TGTGCCAGTAGTATTGAGACCTTGAACTATGGCTACACCTTC
TRBD2	TRBV20-1	few	TRBJ2-7	CSARIASGGGYEQYF	TGCAGTGCTAGAATAGCTAGCGGGGGAGGCTACGAGCAGTACTTC
TRBD1	TRBV9	-	TRBJ2-1	CASRAQGVDYNEQFF	TGTGCCAGCAGAGCACAGGGGGTTGACTACAATGAGCAGTTCTTC
-	TRBV20-1	-	TRBJ2-1	CSAKEGSGNEQFF	TGCAGTGCAAAGGAGGGGTCGGGCAATGAGCAGTTCTTC